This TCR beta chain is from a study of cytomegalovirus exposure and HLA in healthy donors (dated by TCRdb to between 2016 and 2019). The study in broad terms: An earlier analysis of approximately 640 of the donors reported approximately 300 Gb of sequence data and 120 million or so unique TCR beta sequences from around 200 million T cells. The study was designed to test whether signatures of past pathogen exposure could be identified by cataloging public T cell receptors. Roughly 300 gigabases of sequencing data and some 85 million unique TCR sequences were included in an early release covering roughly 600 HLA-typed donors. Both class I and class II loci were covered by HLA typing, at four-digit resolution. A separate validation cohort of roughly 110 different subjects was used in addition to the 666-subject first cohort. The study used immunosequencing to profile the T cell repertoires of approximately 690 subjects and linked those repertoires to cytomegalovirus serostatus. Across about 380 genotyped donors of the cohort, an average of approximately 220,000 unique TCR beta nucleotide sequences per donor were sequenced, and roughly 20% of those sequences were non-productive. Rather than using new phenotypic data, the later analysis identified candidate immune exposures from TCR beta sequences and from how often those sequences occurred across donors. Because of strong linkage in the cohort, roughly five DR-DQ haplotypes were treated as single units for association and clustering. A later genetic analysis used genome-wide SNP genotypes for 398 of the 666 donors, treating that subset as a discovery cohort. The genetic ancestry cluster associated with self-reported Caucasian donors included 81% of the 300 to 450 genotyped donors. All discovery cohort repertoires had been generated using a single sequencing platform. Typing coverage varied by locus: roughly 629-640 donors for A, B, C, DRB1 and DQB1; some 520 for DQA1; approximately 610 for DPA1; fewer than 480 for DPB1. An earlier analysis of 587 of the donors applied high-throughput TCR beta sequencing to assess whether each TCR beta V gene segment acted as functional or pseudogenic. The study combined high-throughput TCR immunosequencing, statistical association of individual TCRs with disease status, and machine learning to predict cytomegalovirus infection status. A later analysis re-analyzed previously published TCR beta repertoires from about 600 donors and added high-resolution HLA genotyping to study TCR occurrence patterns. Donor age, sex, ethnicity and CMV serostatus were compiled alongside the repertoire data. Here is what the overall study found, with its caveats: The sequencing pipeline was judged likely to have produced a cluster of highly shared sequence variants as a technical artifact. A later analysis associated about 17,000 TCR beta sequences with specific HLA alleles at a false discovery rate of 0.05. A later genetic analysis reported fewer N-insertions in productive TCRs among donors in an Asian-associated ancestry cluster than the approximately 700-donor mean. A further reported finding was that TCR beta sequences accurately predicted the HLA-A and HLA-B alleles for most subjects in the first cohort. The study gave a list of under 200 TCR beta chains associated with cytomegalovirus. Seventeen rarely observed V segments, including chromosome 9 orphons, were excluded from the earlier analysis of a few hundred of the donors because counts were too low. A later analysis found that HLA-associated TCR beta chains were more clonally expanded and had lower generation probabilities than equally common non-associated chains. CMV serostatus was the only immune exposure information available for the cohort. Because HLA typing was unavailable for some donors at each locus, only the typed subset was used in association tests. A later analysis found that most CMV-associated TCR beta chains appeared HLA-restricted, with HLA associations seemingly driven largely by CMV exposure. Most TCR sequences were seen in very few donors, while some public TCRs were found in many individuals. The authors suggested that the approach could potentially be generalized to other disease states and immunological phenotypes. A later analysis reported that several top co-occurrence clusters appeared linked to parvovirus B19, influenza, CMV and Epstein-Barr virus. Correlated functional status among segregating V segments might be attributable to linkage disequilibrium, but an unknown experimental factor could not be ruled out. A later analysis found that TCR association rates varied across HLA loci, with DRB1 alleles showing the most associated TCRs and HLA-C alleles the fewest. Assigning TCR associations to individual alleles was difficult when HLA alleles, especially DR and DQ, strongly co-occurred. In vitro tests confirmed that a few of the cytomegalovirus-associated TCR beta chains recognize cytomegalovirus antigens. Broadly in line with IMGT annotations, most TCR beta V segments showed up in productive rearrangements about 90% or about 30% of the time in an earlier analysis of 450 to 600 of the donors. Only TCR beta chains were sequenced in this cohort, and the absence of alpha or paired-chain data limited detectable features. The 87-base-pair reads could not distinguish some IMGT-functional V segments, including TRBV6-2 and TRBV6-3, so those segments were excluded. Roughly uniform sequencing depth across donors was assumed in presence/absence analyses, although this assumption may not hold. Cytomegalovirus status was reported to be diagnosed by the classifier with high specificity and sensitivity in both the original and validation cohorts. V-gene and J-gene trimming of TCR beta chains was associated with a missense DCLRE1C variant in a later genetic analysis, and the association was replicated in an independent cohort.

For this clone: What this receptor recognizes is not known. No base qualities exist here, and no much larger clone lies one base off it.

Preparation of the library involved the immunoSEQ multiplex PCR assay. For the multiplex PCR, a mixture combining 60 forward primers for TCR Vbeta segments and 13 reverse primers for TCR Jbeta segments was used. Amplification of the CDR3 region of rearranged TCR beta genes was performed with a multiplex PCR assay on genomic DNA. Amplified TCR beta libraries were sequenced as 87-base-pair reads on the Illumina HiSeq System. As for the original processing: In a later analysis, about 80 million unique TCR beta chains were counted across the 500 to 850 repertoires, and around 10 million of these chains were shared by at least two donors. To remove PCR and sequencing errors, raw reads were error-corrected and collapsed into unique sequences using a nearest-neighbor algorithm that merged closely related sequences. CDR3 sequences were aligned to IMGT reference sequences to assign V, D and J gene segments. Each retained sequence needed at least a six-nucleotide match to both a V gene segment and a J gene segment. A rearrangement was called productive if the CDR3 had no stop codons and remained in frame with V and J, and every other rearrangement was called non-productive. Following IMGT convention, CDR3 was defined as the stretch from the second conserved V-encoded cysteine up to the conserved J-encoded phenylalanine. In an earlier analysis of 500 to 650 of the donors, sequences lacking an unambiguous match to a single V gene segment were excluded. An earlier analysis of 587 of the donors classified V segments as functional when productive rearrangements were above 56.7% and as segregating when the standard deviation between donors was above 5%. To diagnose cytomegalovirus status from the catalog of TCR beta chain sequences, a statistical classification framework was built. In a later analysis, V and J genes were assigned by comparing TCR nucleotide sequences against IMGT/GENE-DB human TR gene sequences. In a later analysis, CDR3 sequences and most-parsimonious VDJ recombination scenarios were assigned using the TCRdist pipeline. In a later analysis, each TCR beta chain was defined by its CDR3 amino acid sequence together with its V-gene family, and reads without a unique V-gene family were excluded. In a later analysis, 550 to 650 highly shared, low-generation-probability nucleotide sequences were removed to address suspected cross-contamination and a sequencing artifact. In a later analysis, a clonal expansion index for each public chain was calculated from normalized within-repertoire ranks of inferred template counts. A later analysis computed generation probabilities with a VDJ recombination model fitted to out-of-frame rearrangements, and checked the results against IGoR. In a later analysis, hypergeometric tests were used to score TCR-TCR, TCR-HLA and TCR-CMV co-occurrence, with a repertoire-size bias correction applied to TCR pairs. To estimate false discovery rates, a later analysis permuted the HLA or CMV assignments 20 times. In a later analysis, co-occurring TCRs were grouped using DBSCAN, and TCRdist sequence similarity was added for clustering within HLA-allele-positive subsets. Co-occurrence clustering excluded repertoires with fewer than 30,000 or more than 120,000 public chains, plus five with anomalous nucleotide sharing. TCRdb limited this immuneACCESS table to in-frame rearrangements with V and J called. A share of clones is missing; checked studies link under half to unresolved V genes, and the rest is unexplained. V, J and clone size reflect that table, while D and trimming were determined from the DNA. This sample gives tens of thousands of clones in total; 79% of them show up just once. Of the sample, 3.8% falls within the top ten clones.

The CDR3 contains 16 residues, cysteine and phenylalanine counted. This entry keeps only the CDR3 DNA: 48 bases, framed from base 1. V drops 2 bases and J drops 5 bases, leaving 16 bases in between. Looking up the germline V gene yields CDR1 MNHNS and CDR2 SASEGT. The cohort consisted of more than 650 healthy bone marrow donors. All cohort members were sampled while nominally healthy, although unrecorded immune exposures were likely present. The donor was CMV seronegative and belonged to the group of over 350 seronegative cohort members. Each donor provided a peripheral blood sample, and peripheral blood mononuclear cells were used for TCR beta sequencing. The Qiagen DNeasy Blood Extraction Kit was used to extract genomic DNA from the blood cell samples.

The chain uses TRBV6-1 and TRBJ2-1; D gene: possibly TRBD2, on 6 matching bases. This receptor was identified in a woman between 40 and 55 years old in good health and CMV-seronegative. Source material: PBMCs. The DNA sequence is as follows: TGTGCCAGCAGTGAACCCCGGTGGAGGGGCCACAATGAGCAGTTCTTC. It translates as CASSEPRWRGHNEQFF.